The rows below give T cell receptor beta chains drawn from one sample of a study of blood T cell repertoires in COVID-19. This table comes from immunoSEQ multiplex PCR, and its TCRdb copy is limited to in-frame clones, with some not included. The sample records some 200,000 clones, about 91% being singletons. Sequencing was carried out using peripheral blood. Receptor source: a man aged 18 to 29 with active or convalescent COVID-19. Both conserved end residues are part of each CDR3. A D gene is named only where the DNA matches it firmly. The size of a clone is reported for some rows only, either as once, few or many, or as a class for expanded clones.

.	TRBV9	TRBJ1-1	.	CASSSRRGGPSTEAFF	TGTGCCAGCAGCTCCCGTAGAGGAGGGCCCAGCACTGAAGCTTTCTTT
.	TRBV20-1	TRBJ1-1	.	CSARYGAEAFF	TGCAGTGCTAGGTACGGGGCTGAAGCTTTCTTT
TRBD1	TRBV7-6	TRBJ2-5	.	CASSRRTGEAWLDQYF	TGTGCCAGCAGCCGACGGACAGGGGAGGCCTGGTTGGACCAGTACTTC
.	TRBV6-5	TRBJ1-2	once	CASSYSTGNYGYTF	TGTGCCAGCAGTTACTCTACGGGGAACTATGGCTACACCTTC
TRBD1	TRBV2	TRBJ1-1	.	CASKGQLNTEAFF	TGTGCCAGCAAGGGACAGCTGAACACTGAAGCTTTCTTT
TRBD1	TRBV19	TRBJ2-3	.	CASSITPGQGMRNTQYF	TGTGCCAGTAGTATCACGCCGGGACAGGGGATGAGAAATACGCAGTATTTT
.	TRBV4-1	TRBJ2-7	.	CASSAGLLAYEQYF	TGCGCCAGCAGCGCGGGACTCCTCGCCTACGAGCAGTACTTC
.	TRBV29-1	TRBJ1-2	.	CSVGGGPNYGYTF	TGCAGCGTTGGGGGGGGACCTAACTATGGCTACACCTTC
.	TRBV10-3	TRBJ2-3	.	CAIRRTDTQYF	TGTGCCATCAGGAGAACAGATACGCAGTATTTT
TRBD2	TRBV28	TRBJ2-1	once	CAMNETRQREAAHEQFF	TGTGCCATGAACGAAACCAGGCAGCGGGAGGCGGCGCATGAGCAGTTCTTC
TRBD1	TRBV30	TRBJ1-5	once	CAWSAFLTGMGQGGQHF	TGTGCCTGGAGTGCATTTCTCACAGGGATGGGACAGGGAGGCCAGCATTTT
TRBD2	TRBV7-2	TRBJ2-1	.	CASSLTSGGYNEQFF	TGTGCCAGCAGCTTAACTAGCGGGGGGTACAATGAGCAGTTCTTC
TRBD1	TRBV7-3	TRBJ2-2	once	CASSLTGGATGELFF	TGTGCCAGCAGCTTGACAGGGGGCGCGACCGGGGAGCTGTTTTTT
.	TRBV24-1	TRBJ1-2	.	CATSASGTPRGGYTF	TGTGCCACCAGTGCCAGCGGGACGCCTAGGGGTGGCTACACCTTC
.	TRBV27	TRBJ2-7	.	CASSFQGIGYEQYF	TGTGCCAGCAGTTTTCAGGGGATCGGCTACGAGCAGTACTTC
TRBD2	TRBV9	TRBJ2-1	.	CASSGTTSGRAKGGPEQFF	TGTGCCAGCAGCGGCACGACTAGCGGGAGGGCCAAGGGGGGTCCTGAGCAGTTCTTC
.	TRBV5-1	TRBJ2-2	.	CASSWRTANTGELFF	TGCGCCAGCAGCTGGAGGACAGCGAACACCGGGGAGCTGTTTTTT
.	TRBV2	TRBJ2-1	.	CASSLGANEQFF	TGTGCCAGCAGTCTGGGGGCCAATGAGCAGTTCTTC
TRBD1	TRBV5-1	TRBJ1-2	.	CASSWNTGANGYTF	TGCGCCAGCAGCTGGAATACAGGGGCCAATGGCTACACCTTC
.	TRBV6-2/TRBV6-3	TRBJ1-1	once	CASSYGPGGRGAFF	TGTGCCAGCAGTTACGGTCCGGGAGGCCGGGGAGCTTTCTTT
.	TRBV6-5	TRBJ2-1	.	CASRRGNYNEQFF	TGTGCCAGCAGGAGAGGGAACTACAATGAGCAGTTCTTC
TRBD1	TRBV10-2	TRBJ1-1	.	CASRSGTGVGTEAFF	TGCGCCAGCAGGTCCGGGACAGGGGTTGGCACTGAAGCTTTCTTT
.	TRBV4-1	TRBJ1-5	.	CASTPEESNQPQHF	TGCGCCAGCACCCCCGAGGAGAGCAATCAGCCCCAGCATTTT
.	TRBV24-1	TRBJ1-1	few	CATSLTGTEAFF	TGTGCCACCAGCCTAACCGGCACTGAAGCTTTCTTT